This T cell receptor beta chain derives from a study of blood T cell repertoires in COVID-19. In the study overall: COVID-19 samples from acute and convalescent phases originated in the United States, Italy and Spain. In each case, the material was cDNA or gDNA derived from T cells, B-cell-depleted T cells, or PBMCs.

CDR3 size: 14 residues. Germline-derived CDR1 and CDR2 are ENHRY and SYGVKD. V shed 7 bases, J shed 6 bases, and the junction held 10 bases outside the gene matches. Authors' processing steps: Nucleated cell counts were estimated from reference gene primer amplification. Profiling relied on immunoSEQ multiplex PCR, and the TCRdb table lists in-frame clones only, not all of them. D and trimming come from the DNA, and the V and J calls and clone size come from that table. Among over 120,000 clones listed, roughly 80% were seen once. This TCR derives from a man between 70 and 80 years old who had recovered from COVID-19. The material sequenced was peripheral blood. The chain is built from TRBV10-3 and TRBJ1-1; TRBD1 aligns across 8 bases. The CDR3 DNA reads TGTGCCATCATAAACAGGGGGGGAAGCGCTGAAGCTTTCTTT. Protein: CAIINRGGSAEAFF.